Listed here are 24 T cell receptor beta chains from one sample, sequenced in a study of T cells expressing NK-cell markers. With the 5' RACE reads reprocessed, TCRdb shows one record per CDR3 protein and no DNA. Its table records under 500,000 distinct CDR3 sequences. The source material was blood T cells: a sorted CD56 or NKG2C T cell subset, CD4+ or CD8+ T cells, or bulk PBMC T cells (not recorded which). These receptor sequences come from a woman between 18 and 70 years old in good health.

CDR3: CASSIDTSGSNEQFF. The genes are TRBV7-2 and TRBJ2-1; TCRdb picks TRBD2, but there is no DNA to check that call. This CDR3 contains 15 residues. Germline CDR1 reads SGHTA; CDR2 reads FQGNSA.

This chain links TRBV12-3 or TRBV12-4 with TRBJ2-2; TCRdb gives TRBD1 as the D gene, but with no DNA this cannot be confirmed. The CDR3 is 16 residues long. The CDR3 protein is CASSFRDRGPRWELFF.

The rearrangement links TRBV29-1 to TRBJ2-5; TCRdb picks TRBD2, but there is no DNA to check that call. Germline values: CDR1 SQVTM, CDR2 ANQGSEA. The CDR3 totals 18 residues. CDR3: CSVEESGPGGPVQETQYF.

This chain joins TRBV7-8 and TRBJ2-3; the TCRdb call, TRBD2, lacks DNA for checking. Germline values: CDR1 SGHVS, CDR2 FQNEAQ. The CDR3 is 17 residues long. The CDR3 is CASSLDELAGDSNTQYF. Filled out from reference TRBV7-8 and TRBJ2-3, the complete variable domain reads GAGVSQSPRYKVAKRGQDVALRCDPISGHVSLFWYQQALGQGPEFLTYFQNEAQLDKSGLPSDRFFAERPEGSVSTLKIQRTQQEDSAVYLCASSLDELAGDSNTQYFGPGTRLTVL.

This chain joins TRBV6-5 and TRBJ2-5; the D gene TCRdb calls, TRBD1, cannot be checked with no DNA. This CDR3 is built from 15 residues. In germline, CDR1 is MNHEY, CDR2 SVGAGI. The CDR3 protein is CASSSLQGYQETQYF.

CDR3 sequence: CATSSLGGFIVDTQYF. The chain recombines TRBV15 with TRBJ2-3; TCRdb's D call of TRBD1 is untestable without DNA. This CDR3 contains 16 residues. Germline values: CDR1 LNHNV, CDR2 YYDKDF (reference sequence).

J is TRBJ1-4 and V is TRBV29-1. The CDR3 length is 12 residues. Germline values: CDR1 SQVTM, CDR2 ANQGSEA. The CDR3: CSANREGEKLFF.

The chain combines TRBV5-1 with TRBJ2-7; the D gene TCRdb calls, TRBD2, cannot be checked with no DNA. Germline V CDR1 and CDR2: SGHRS, YFSETQ. This CDR3 region has 15 residues. CDR3 protein: CASSLSGRWSYEQYF.

The chain couples TRBV7-8 to TRBJ1-5; TCRdb reports TRBD1, a call that lacks DNA to check it against. CDR1 is SGHVS, CDR2 FQNEAQ, per germline. The CDR3 contains 15 residues. CDR3 residues: CASSFGDRPNQPQHF.

V gene TRBV29-1 combines with J gene TRBJ2-1. The V gene's germline CDR1 is SQVTM and CDR2 ANQGSEA. The CDR3 totals 15 residues. The CDR3 spells CSVEEPTSAYNEQFF.

The chain uses TRBV5-4 and TRBJ2-7; TCRdb outputs TRBD1, but without DNA this stays unchecked. The CDR3 has 14 amino acids. CDR1 is SGHNT, CDR2 YYREEE, per germline (reference sequence). The CDR3 protein is CASSGDSFSYEQYF.

V gene TRBV5-1 combines with J gene TRBJ1-1. Germline lookup yields CDR1 SGHRS and CDR2 YFSETQ. The CDR3 runs 14 residues. Here the CDR3 reads CASSLVPSGTEAFF.

The chain has TRBV2 and TRBJ2-1. CDR3 size: 15 residues. The germline gives CDR1 SNHLY, CDR2 FYNNEI. CDR3 loop: CASSETGTRYNEQFF.

The chain uses TRBV4-2 and TRBJ2-5. The CDR3 spans 16 residues. Germline CDR1 and CDR2: LGHNA and YNFKEQ. CDR3: CASSQLQDGLQETQYF.

V gene TRBV7-9 combines with J gene TRBJ1-4; TCRdb picks TRBD1, but there is no DNA to check that call. This CDR3 comprises 13 residues. Germline V gives CDR1 SEHNR, CDR2 FQNEAQ (reference sequence). CDR3 sequence: CAHPGGTNEKLFF.

V usage is TRBV12-3 or TRBV12-4 and J usage is TRBJ1-1; TCRdb lists TRBD1, though no DNA is available to test this call. The CDR3 loop spans 17 amino acids. The CDR3: CATQGDRTGGEATEAFF.

This chain uses TRBV20-1 with TRBJ1-5; TCRdb outputs TRBD1, but without DNA this stays unchecked. Looked up from germline, CDR1 is DFQATT and CDR2 is SNEGSKA (reference sequence). CDR3 size: 14 residues. CDR3 loop: CSASGPPGDQPQHF.

This rearrangement joins TRBV27 to TRBJ2-6. Germline loops: CDR1 MNHEY, CDR2 SMNVEV (reference sequence). The CDR3 is made up of 15 amino acids. The CDR3 here is CASSFERLGANVLTF.

The CDR3 here is CASSAVEIMADYGYTF. The rearrangement joins TRBV5-1 to TRBJ1-2. The CDR3 runs 16 residues. In germline, CDR1 is SGHRS, CDR2 YFSETQ.

This chain links TRBV19 with TRBJ1-1; as DNA is missing, the TRBD1 call by TCRdb cannot be tested. Germline CDR1 reads LNHDA; CDR2 reads SQIVND (reference sequence). This CDR3 has 11 residues. CDR3 amino acids: CASRQMGEAFF.

The chain carries TRBV25-1 and TRBJ2-2; TCRdb outputs TRBD1, but without DNA this stays unchecked. CDR1 and CDR2 (germline): MGHDK, SYGVNS. This CDR3 has 17 amino acids. CDR3: CASSEIGTAVNTGELFF. The variable domain in full, completed from reference TRBV25-1 and TRBJ2-2, reads EADIYQTPRYLVIGTGKKITLECSQTMGHDKMYWYQQDPGMELHLIHYSYGVNSTEKGDLSSESTVSRIRTEHFPLTLESARPSHTSQYLCASSEIGTAVNTGELFFGEGSRLTVL.

CDR3 protein: CASSVFNSPLHF. This chain joins TRBV9 and TRBJ1-6. CDR1 and CDR2 from the germline V gene are SGDLS and YYNGEE. The CDR3 consists of 12 residues.

V usage is TRBV5-4 and J usage is TRBJ1-5; TCRdb names TRBD1, which stays unverified in the absence of DNA. This CDR3 region has 14 residues. From germline, CDR1 is SGHNT and CDR2 YYREEE (reference sequence). CDR3 amino acids: CASSFGGARQPQHF.

The chain joins TRBV7-8 to TRBJ1-2; there is no DNA to check the TCRdb D call of TRBD1. Germline CDR1 and CDR2: SGHVS and FQNEAQ. The CDR3 spans 12 residues. This chain's CDR3 is CATLGGNYGYTF.